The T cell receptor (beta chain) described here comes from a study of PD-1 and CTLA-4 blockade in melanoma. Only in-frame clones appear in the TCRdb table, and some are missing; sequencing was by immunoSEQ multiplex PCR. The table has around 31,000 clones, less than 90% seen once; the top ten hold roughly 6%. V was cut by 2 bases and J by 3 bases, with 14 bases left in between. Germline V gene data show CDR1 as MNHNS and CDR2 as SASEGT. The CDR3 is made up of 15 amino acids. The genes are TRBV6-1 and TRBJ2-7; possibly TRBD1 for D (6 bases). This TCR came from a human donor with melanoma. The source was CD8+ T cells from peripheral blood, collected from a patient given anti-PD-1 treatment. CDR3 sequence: CASSEFVGHLYEQYF. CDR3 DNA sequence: TGTGCCAGCAGTGAATTCGTGGGACACCTCTACGAGCAGTACTTC.